One TCR beta chain is described in this entry. Its antigen remains unknown. This sample is part of a study of shared clonotypes between healthy human individuals. Study overall: Each donor had three CD4 naive, three CD4 memory, two CD8 naive and one CD8 memory plate. Points from the study as a whole: In general, naive subsets displayed greater estimated richness than memory subsets did. Measured sharing among donors was expected to vary with sequencing depth.

The authors loaded around 200 ng DNA, 25,000 to 30,000 T cell genomes, into sorted-subset replicate PCRs. The method was immunoSEQ multiplex PCR; TCRdb's version includes in-frame clones alone and lacks a portion of them. Among roughly 2,000,000 clones listed, about 93% were seen once. Looked up from germline, CDR1 is MNHNS and CDR2 is SASEGT. The CDR3 length is 13 residues. V lost 5 bases and J lost 6, with 13 bases in between. CD45RO-negative cells were positively selected for CCR7, leaving out terminally differentiated effector memory CD45RA+ cells. The source material was naive CD8+ T cells from PBMCs. This chain links TRBV6-1 with TRBJ1-2; weak D call: TRBD1 (5 bases). The TCR originated in a man younger than 35 in good health. Some clones in this sample may be carry-over from other donors' samples. In nucleotides, the CDR3 is TGTGCCAGCAGTCACCGGGACGGGGATGGCTACACCTTC. It encodes CASSHRDGDGYTF.